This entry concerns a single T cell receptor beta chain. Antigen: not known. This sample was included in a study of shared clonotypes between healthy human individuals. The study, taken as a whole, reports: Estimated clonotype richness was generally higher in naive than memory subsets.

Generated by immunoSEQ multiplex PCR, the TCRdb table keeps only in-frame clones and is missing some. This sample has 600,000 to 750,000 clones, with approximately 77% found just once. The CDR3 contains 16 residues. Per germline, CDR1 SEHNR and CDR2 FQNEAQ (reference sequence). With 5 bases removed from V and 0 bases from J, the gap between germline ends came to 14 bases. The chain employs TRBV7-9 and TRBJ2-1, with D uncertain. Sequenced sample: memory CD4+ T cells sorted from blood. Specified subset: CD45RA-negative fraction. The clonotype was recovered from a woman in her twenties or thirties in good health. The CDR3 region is CASSRQEISSYNEQFF. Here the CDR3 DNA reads TGTGCCAGCAGCCGACAAGAAATCAGCTCCTACAATGAGCAGTTCTTC.